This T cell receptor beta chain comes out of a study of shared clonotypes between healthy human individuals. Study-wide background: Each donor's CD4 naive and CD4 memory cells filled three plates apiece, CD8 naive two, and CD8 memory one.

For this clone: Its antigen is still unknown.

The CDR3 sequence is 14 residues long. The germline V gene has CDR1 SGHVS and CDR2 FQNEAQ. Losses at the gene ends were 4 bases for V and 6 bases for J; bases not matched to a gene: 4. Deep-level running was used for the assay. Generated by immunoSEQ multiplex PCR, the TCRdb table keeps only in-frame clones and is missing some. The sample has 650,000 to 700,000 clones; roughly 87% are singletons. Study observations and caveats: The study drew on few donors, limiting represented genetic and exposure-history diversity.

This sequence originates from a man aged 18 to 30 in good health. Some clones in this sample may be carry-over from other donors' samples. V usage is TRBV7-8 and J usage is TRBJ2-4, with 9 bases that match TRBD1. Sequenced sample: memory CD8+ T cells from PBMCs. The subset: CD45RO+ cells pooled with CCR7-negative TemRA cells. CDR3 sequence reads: CASSSMDRGNIQYF. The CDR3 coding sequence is TGTGCCAGCAGCTCGATGGACAGGGGAAACATTCAGTACTTC. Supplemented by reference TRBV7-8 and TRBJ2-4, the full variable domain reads GAGVSQSPRYKVAKRGQDVALRCDPISGHVSLFWYQQALGQGPEFLTYFQNEAQLDKSGLPSDRFFAERPEGSVSTLKIQRTQQEDSAVYLCASSSMDRGNIQYFGAGTRLSVL.